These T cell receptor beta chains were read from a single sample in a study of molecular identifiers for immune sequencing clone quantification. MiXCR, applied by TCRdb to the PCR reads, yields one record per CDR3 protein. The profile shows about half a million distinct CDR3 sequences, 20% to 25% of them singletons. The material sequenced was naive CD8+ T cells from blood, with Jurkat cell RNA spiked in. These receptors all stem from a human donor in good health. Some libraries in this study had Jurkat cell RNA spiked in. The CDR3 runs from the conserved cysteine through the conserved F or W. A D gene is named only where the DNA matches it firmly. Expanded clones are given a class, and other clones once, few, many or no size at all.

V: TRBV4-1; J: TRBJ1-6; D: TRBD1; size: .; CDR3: CASSQGQGSALHF; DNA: TGCGCCAGCAGCCAGGGACAGGGCTCGGCCCTCCACTTT
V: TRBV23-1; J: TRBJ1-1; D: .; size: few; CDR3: CASSHHGENTEAFF; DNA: TGCGCCAGCAGTCACCACGGGGAGAACACTGAAGCTTTCTTT
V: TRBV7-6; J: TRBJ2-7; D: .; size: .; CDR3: CASSLYPPGVSYEQYF; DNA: TGTGCCAGCAGCTTATACCCGCCAGGGGTCTCCTACGAGCAGTACTTC
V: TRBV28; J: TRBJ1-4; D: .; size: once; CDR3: CASSFRNQGEKLSF; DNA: TGCGCCAGCAGTTTCCGGAATCAGGGTGAAAAACTGTCTTTT
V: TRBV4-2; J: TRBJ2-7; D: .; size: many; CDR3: CASRGLGAYEQYF; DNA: TGTGCCAGCCGTGGGCTAGGGGCGTACGAGCAGTACTTC
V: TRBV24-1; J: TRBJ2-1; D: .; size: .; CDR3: CATSEPGLVANEQFF; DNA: TGTGCCACCAGTGAACCCGGACTGGTGGCCAATGAGCAGTTCTTC
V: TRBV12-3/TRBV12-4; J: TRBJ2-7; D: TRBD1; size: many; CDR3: CASSTYRGNEQYF; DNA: TGTGCCAGCAGTACTTACAGGGGTAACGAGCAGTACTTC
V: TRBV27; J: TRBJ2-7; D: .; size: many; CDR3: CASTPLGARYEQYF; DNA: TGTGCCAGCACCCCCCTGGGGGCGCGGTACGAGCAGTACTTC
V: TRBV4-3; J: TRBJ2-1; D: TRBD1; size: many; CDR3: CASSKLTGYNEQFF; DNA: TGCGCCAGCAGCAAACTGACAGGGTACAATGAGCAGTTCTTC
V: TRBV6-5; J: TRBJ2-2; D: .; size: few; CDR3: CASSSFMNTGELFF; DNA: TGTGCCAGCAGCTCTTTTATGAACACCGGGGAGCTGTTTTTT
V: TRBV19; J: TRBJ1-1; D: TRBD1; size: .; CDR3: CASSEQGAISEAFF; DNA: TGTGCCAGTAGTGAGCAGGGGGCTATCTCTGAAGCTTTCTTT
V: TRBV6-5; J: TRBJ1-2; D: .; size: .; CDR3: CASSYTAQDRPRPYGCTF; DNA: TGTGCCAGCAGTTACACGGCCCAGGACAGACCTAGACCCTATGGCTGCACCTTC
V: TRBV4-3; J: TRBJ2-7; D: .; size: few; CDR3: CASSLERTGLYEQYF; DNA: TGCGCCAGCAGCCTAGAGAGGACGGGGCTCTACGAGCAGTACTTC
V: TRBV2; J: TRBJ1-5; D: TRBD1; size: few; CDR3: CASRPGTGLSSQPQHF; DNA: TGTGCCAGCAGACCAGGGACAGGGCTTTCGAGTCAGCCCCAGCATTTT
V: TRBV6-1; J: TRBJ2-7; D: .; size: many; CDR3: CASRDAVGDEQYF; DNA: TGTGCCAGCCGGGACGCCGTAGGCGACGAGCAGTACTTC
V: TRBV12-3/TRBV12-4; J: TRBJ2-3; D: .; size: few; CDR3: CASSPGQSLGTQYF; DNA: TGTGCCAGCAGCCCAGGACAAAGCCTTGGTACGCAGTATTTT
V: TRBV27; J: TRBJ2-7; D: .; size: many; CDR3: CASSWSGTYEQYF; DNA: TGTGCCAGCAGTTGGTCGGGGACCTACGAGCAGTACTTC
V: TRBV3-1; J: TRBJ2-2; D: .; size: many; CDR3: CASSQDELGQNTGELFF; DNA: TGTGCCAGCAGCCAAGATGAACTGGGACAGAACACCGGGGAGCTGTTTTTT
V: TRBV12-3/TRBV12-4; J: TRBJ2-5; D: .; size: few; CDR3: CASSWRVGQETQYF; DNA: TGTGCCAGCAGTTGGCGGGTGGGCCAAGAGACCCAGTACTTC
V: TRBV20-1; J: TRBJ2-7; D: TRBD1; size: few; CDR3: CSAISPPGQSYEQYF; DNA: TGCAGTGCTATATCGCCCCCGGGACAGTCCTACGAGCAGTACTTC
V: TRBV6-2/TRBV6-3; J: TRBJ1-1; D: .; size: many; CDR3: CASSFDITGGGTEAFF; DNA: TGTGCCAGCAGTTTTGACATTACGGGCGGTGGGACTGAAGCTTTCTTT
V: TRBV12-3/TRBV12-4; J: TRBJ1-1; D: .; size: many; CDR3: CASSPGAAVTEAFF; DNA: TGTGCCAGCAGTCCTGGGGCGGCAGTAACTGAAGCTTTCTTT
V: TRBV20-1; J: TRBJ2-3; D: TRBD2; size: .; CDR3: CSASPLYRLAGGPGTDTQYF; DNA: TGCAGTGCTAGCCCCCTATACCGACTAGCGGGGGGGCCGGGGACAGATACGCAGTATTTT
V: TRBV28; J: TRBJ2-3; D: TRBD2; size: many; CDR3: CASSRGLAGVGTDTQYF; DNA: TGTGCCAGCAGCCGTGGACTAGCGGGAGTCGGCACAGATACGCAGTATTTT
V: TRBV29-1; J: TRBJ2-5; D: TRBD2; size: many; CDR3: CSVGVTSGSQETQYF; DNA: TGCAGCGTGGGCGTGACTAGCGGGAGTCAGGAGACCCAGTACTTC
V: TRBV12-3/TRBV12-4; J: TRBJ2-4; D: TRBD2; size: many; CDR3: CASGVAGIAKNIQYF; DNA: TGTGCCAGCGGGGTAGCGGGTATAGCCAAAAACATTCAGTACTTC
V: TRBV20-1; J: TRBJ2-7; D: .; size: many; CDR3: CSASPWDPRSYEQYF; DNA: TGCAGTGCTAGTCCTTGGGACCCGAGGTCCTACGAGCAGTACTTC